This T cell receptor (beta chain) was profiled in a study of glioma-infiltrating T cells. Amplification of TCR alpha and beta CDR3 regions from RNA used iRepertoire nested multiplex PCR. Tissue mRNA or PBMC total RNA, about 95-450 ng, went into one-step reverse transcription and amplification. MiXCR, applied by TCRdb to the multiplex PCR reads, yields one record per CDR3 protein. This sample carries 150,000 to 200,000 distinct CDR3 sequences, approximately 40% of them seen once, and the ten largest clones take roughly 5.2%. The CDR3 runs 14 residues. Trimming removed 7 bases from V and 5 bases from J, with 17 bases in between. The germline CDR1 and CDR2 sequences are MDHEN and SYDVKM.

The chain joins TRBV28 to TRBJ1-1; no firm D call. This clonotype was sampled from a human donor with low-grade glioma or glioblastoma, undergoing nonglioma brain surgery, or in good health (not recorded which). Specimen: glioma tissue, nonneoplastic brain tissue, or PBMCs (not recorded which). This chain's CDR3 is CASILYGRHTEAFF. The CDR3 nucleotides read TGTGCCAGCATACTATACGGACGGCATACTGAAGCTTTCTTT.